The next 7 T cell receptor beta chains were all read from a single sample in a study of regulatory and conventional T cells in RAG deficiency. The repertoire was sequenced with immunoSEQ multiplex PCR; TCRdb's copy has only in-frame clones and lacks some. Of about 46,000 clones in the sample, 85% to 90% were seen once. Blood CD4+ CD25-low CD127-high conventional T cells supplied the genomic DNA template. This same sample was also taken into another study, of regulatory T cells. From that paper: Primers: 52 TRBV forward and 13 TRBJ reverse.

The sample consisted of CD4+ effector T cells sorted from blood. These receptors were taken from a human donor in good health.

DNA of the CDR3: TGTGCCAGCAGTATCCCCGCATATGGCTACACCTTC. Protein: CASSIPAYGYTF. This chain links TRBV28 with TRBJ1-2; D is ambiguous. Germline-derived CDR1 and CDR2 are MDHEN and SYDVKM. The V end was cut by 5 bases, the J end by 5 bases, with 9 bases between. The CDR3 is 12 amino acids.

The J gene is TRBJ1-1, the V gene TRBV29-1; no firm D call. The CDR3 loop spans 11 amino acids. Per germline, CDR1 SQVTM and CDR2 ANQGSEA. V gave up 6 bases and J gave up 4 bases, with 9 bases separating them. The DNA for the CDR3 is TGCAGCGTCTTTCCGGGCACTGAAGCTTTCTTT. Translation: CSVFPGTEAFF.

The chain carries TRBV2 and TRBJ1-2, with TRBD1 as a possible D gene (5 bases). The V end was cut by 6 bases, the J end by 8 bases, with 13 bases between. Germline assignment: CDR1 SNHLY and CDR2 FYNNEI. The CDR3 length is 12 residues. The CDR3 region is CASSGTEGGYTF. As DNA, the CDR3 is TGTGCCAGCAGCGGGACTGAAGGAGGCTACACCTTC.

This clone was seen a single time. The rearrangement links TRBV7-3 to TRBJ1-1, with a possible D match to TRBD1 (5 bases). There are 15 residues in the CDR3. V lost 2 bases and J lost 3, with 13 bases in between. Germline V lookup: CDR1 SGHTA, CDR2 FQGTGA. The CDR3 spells CASSLGPLGDTEAFF. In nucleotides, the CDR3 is TGTGCCAGCAGCTTAGGGCCCCTAGGGGACACTGAAGCTTTCTTT. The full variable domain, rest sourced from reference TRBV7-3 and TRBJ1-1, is GAGVSQTPSNKVTEKGKYVELRCDPISGHTALYWYRQSLGQGPEFLIYFQGTGAADDSGLPNDRFFAVRPEGSVSTLKIQRTERGDSAVYLCASSLGPLGDTEAFFGQGTRLTVV.

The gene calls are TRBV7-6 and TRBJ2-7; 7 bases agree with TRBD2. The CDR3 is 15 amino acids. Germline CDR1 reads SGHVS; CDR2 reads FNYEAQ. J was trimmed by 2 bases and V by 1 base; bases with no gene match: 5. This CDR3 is CASSLGGGGPYEQYF. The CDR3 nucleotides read TGTGCCAGCAGCTTAGGCGGGGGAGGGCCCTACGAGCAGTACTTC.

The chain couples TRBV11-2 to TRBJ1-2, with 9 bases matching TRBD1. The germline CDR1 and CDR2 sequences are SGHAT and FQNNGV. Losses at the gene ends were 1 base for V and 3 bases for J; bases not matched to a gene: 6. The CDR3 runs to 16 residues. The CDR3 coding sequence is TGTGCCAGCAGCTTAGTTCCGGGACAGGGTCACTATGGCTACACCTTC. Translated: CASSLVPGQGHYGYTF.

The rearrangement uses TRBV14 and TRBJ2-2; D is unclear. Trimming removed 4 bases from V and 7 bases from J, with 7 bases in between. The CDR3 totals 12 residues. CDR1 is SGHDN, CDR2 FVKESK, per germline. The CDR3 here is CASSPRFGELFF. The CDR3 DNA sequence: TGTGCCAGCAGCCCCCGGTTCGGGGAGCTGTTTTTT.